Each of the 19 T cell receptor beta chains below was sequenced from the same sample in a study of CD8+ T cells in alopecia areata. Extracted RNA was reverse transcribed, and the resulting cDNA served as sequencing template. Some clones are missing from TCRdb's copy, which holds only in-frame ones; the method was immunoSEQ multiplex PCR. This sample has 150,000 or so clones; over 45% occur once, and the top ten carry about 6.4%. Sequencing was carried out using CD4+ T cells sorted from blood. The receptor set was obtained from a human donor with alopecia areata.

V is TRBV7-2 and J is TRBJ2-3; 8 bases are a match to TRBD2. The trim removed 2 bases at V and 2 bases at J, leaving 6 bases unmatched. This CDR3 contains 16 residues. In germline, CDR1 is SGHTA, CDR2 FQGNSA. CDR3 nucleotide sequence: TGTGCCAGCAGCTTACTCGGACTAGCTTCCACAGATACGCAGTATTTT. It translates to CASSLLGLASTDTQYF.

This clone was counted a few times. Here the CDR3 reads CSVGQLNTEAFF. The CDR3 bases are TGCAGCGTTGGGCAGCTGAACACTGAAGCTTTCTTT. The J gene is TRBJ1-1, the V gene TRBV29-1; D unclear. The V end was cut by 4 bases, the J end by 0 bases, with 6 bases between. Per the germline V gene, CDR1 is SQVTM and CDR2 is ANQGSEA. The CDR3 has 12 residues.

V and J are TRBV7-9 and TRBJ2-5; D possibly corresponds to TRBD2 (5 bases). The CDR3 runs to 16 residues. Looked up from germline, CDR1 is SEHNR and CDR2 is FQNEAQ (reference sequence). V was shortened by 5 bases and J by 8 bases, with 24 bases between the two germline ends. CDR3: CASSLFTAVPKRTQYF. The CDR3 DNA reads as TGTGCCAGCAGCCTATTCACAGCGGTCCCCAAGAGAACCCAGTACTTC.

This chain uses TRBV7-9 with TRBJ2-2; TRBD2 agrees at 9 bases. CDR1 and CDR2 (germline): SEHNR, FQNEAQ (reference sequence). The CDR3 is made up of 17 amino acids. The V and J ends lost 10 bases and 1 base, in that order; junction bases with no gene match: 13. The CDR3 sequence: CAIPYAGGPRNTGELFF. Written as DNA, the CDR3 is TGTGCCATCCCGTATGCGGGAGGGCCTCGGAACACCGGGGAGCTGTTTTTT.

This chain connects TRBV18 to TRBJ1-3; possible D gene TRBD1, 6 bases. Germline values: CDR1 KGHSH, CDR2 LQKENI. Trimming left V 1 base short and J 3 bases short, with 16 bases between. The CDR3 has 17 residues. The DNA for the CDR3 is TGTGCCAGCTCACCACTCGCCACAGGGATCGTTGGAAACACCATATATTTT. This translates into CASSPLATGIVGNTIYF.

This chain connects TRBV28 to TRBJ2-1; D is undetermined. This CDR3 comprises 15 residues. Germline CDR1 is MDHEN and CDR2 is SYDVKM. The V end lost 1 base, the J end lost 1 base, and 8 bases lay between the germline ends. In DNA form, the CDR3 reads TGTGCCAGCAGTTTATCGGCGGCTTCCTACAATGAGCAGTTCTTC. This sequence encodes CASSLSAASYNEQFF. Combining the CDR3 with reference TRBV28 and TRBJ2-1 gives the whole variable domain DVKVTQSSRYLVKRTGEKVFLECVQDMDHENMFWYRQDPGLGLRLIYFSYDVKMKEKGDIPEGYSVSREKKERFSLILESASTNQTSMYLCASSLSAASYNEQFFGPGTRLTVL.

The V and J genes are TRBV7-9 and TRBJ2-7, with D perhaps TRBD2 (6 bases). With 0 bases removed from V and 3 bases from J, the gap between germline ends came to 9 bases. This CDR3 spans 14 amino acids. Germline V gives CDR1 SEHNR, CDR2 FQNEAQ (reference sequence). The DNA of the CDR3 is TGTGCCAGCAGCTTAGCCCCGGGGGACTACGAGCAGTACTTC. It is translated as CASSLAPGDYEQYF.

This clone was seen more than once but under ten times. This sequence joins TRBV7-6 and TRBJ2-5; 10 bases are a match to TRBD2. CDR3 length: 15 amino acids. After removal of 1 base from V and 1 base from J, the junction contained 0 bases not matched to a gene. Germline lookup yields CDR1 SGHVS and CDR2 FNYEAQ. CDR3 amino acids: CASSLGTSGQETQYF. DNA for the CDR3: TGTGCCAGCAGCTTAGGGACTAGCGGCCAAGAGACCCAGTACTTC.

The sample holds a few counts of this clone. The chain uses TRBV4-1 and TRBJ2-1, with 10 bases that match TRBD2. From germline, CDR1 is MGHRA and CDR2 YSYEKL. J was trimmed by 4 bases and V by 0 bases; bases with no gene match: 18. The CDR3 consists of 21 residues. CDR3: CASSQDRTQRRSGRGYNEQFF. CDR3 in DNA: TGCGCCAGCAGCCAAGATCGCACCCAAAGGAGAAGCGGGAGGGGGTACAATGAGCAGTTCTTC.

This clone has just a few counts. The chain combines TRBV7-9 with TRBJ1-5; 8 nucleotides line up with TRBD1. Germline V gene lookup returns CDR1 SEHNR and CDR2 FQNEAQ (reference sequence). The CDR3 consists of 17 residues. The J segment lost 2 bases and the V segment lost 1 base, leaving 7 bases of the junction unmatched. Here the CDR3 DNA reads TGTGCCAGCAGCTTAGGAACGGACAGGGAAGGCAATCAGCCCCAGCATTTT. Its protein is CASSLGTDREGNQPQHF.

CDR3 loop: CASSPVSSSTDTQYF. The CDR3 DNA is TGCGCCAGCAGCCCGGTTTCCTCTAGCACAGATACGCAGTATTTT. The gene calls are TRBV5-1 and TRBJ2-3; D gene uncertain. Germline CDR1 SGHRS, CDR2 YFSETQ. V lost 4 bases and J lost 0, with 12 bases in between. CDR3 length: 15 residues.

The V gene is TRBV5-6, the J gene TRBJ2-4; no clear D gene. The germline gives CDR1 SGHDT, CDR2 YYEEEE. With 4 bases removed from V and 5 bases from J, the gap between germline ends came to 7 bases. This CDR3 is 12 amino acids long. For the CDR3, the DNA is TGTGCCAGCAGCGTTGACCAAAACATTCAGTACTTC. It encodes CASSVDQNIQYF. The complete variable domain, with remaining parts taken from reference TRBV5-6 and TRBJ2-4, reads DAGVTQSPTHLIKTRGQQVTLRCSPKSGHDTVSWYQQALGQGPQFIFQYYEEEERQRGNFPDRFSGHQFPNYSSELNVNALLLGDSALYLCASSVDQNIQYFGAGTRLSVL.

V is TRBV29-1 and J is TRBJ1-1; D call uncertain. This CDR3 region has 12 residues. The germline V gene encodes CDR1 SQVTM and CDR2 ANQGSEA. Trimming left V 3 bases short and J 4 bases short, with 9 bases between. CDR3 in amino acids: CSVDKGGTEAFF. In DNA, the CDR3 is TGCAGCGTTGATAAGGGAGGCACTGAAGCTTTCTTT.

The CDR3 here is CASSQDRPGASDTQYF. Written as DNA, the CDR3 is TGCGCCAGCAGCCAAGACCGTCCGGGAGCTAGTGATACGCAGTATTTT. This sequence joins TRBV4-1 and TRBJ2-3, with D possibly TRBD2 on 6 matching bases. The CDR3 has 16 residues. The germline V and J ends were trimmed by 0 bases and 6 bases, with 16 bases remaining between them. CDR1 and CDR2 from the germline V gene are MGHRA and YSYEKL.

The chain is built from TRBV6-6 and TRBJ2-5; D not resolved. V lost 6 bases and J lost 9, with 23 bases in between. Germline assignment: CDR1 MNHNY and CDR2 SVGAGI (reference sequence). The CDR3 has 15 residues. The CDR3 DNA reads as TGTGCCAGCAGCCCGCTTGACCTAGGCCATGGGGCCCAGTACTTC. Translation: CASSPLDLGHGAQYF.

The table lists this clone with a few counts. This chain connects TRBV20-1 to TRBJ2-3; D not certain. V lost 3 bases and J 4 bases, leaving 5 bases between the germline ends. The CDR3 runs to 11 residues. CDR1 is DFQATT, CDR2 SNEGSKA, per germline (reference sequence). In DNA, the CDR3 is TGCAGTGCTAGTGGCCCAGATACGCAGTATTTT. This translates into CSASGPDTQYF.

This clone has more than one count but fewer than ten. The genes are TRBV29-1 and TRBJ2-5; 9 nucleotides agree with TRBD2. The CDR3 extends over 13 amino acids. Germline loops: CDR1 SQVTM, CDR2 ANQGSEA. J lost 2 bases, V lost 8 bases, and 6 bases had no gene match. The CDR3 loop is CSSGTSPQETQYF. The CDR3 nucleotides are TGCAGCTCCGGGACTAGCCCACAAGAGACCCAGTACTTC.

This rearrangement joins TRBV6-5 to TRBJ1-5; TRBD1 agrees at 7 bases. The CDR3 contains 13 residues. With 10 bases clipped from V and 6 bases from J, the junction kept 9 bases outside the gene matches. Germline lookup yields CDR1 MNHEY and CDR2 SVGAGI. The CDR3 nucleotides read TGTGCCACCCGACAGGGTATTAGTCAGCCCCAGCATTTT. It is translated as CATRQGISQPQHF.

This clone was recorded once. The V gene is TRBV18, the J gene TRBJ2-7; D gene uncertain. Germline assignment: CDR1 KGHSH and CDR2 LQKENI. Trimming stripped 6 bases from V and 5 bases from J, with 11 bases between. CDR3 length: 12 amino acids. The CDR3 loop is CASSRYSDEQYF. The CDR3 DNA is TGTGCCAGCTCTCGATATTCGGACGAGCAGTACTTC.